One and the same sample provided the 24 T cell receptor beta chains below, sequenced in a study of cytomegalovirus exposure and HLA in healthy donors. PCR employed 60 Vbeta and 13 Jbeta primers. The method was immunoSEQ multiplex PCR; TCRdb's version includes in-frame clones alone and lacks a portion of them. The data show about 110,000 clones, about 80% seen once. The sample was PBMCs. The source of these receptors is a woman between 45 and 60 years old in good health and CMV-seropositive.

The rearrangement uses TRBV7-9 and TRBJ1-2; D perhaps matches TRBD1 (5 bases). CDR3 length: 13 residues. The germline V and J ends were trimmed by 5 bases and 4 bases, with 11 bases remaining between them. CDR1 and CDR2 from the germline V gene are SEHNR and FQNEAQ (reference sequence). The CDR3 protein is CASSTQEFYGYTF. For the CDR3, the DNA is TGTGCCAGCAGCACACAGGAGTTCTATGGCTACACCTTC.

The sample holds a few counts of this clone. CDR3 protein: CASSTPWTRREQYF. The CDR3, as DNA: TGTGCCAGCAGCACCCCATGGACTAGGCGCGAGCAGTACTTC. This rearrangement joins TRBV7-2 to TRBJ2-7; 7 bases line up with TRBD2. V shed 5 bases, J shed 6 bases, and the junction held 10 bases outside the gene matches. This CDR3 comprises 14 residues. Germline CDR1 reads SGHTA; CDR2 reads FQGNSA.

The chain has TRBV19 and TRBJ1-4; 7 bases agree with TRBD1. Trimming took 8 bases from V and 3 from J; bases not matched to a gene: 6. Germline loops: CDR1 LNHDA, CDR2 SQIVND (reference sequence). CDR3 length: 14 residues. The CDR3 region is CASRDRAANEKLFF. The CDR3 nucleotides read TGTGCCAGTCGAGACAGGGCAGCTAATGAAAAACTGTTTTTT.

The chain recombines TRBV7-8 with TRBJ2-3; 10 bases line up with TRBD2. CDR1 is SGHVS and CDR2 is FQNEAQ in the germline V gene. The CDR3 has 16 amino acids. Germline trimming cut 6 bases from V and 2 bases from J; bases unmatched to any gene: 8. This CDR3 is CASSPSGGAFTDTQYF. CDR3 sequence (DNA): TGTGCCAGCAGTCCCAGCGGGGGGGCCTTCACAGATACGCAGTATTTT. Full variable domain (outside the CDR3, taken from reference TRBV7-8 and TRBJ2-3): GAGVSQSPRYKVAKRGQDVALRCDPISGHVSLFWYQQALGQGPEFLTYFQNEAQLDKSGLPSDRFFAERPEGSVSTLKIQRTQQEDSAVYLCASSPSGGAFTDTQYFGPGTRLTVL.

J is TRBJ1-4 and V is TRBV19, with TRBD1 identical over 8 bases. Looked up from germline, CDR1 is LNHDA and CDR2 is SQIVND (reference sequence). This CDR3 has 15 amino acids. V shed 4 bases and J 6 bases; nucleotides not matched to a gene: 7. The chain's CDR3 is CASSTTTGADEKLFF. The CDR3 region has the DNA TGTGCCAGTAGTACGACGACAGGGGCTGATGAAAAACTGTTTTTT.

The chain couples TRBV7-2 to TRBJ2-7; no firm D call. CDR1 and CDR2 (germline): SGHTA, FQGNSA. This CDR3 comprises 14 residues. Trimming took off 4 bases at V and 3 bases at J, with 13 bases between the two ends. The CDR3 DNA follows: TGTGCCAGCAGCTCGACGGGTCAGTACTACGAGCAGTACTTC. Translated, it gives CASSSTGQYYEQYF.

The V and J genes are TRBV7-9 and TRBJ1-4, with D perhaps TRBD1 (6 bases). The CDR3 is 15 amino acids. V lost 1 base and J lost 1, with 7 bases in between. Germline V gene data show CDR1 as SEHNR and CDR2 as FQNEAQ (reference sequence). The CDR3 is CASSLEGGTNEKLFF. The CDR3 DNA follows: TGTGCCAGCAGCTTAGAAGGGGGAACTAATGAAAAACTGTTTTTT. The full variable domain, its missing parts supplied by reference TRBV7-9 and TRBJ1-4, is DTGVSQNPRHKITKRGQNVTFRCDPISEHNRLYWYRQTLGQGPEFLTYFQNEAQLEKSRLLSDRFSAERPKGSFSTLEIQRTEQGDSAMYLCASSLEGGTNEKLFFGSGTQLSVL.

The CDR3 sequence is CASGIGQGFGYTF. In nucleotides, the CDR3 is TGTGCCAGCGGGATAGGACAGGGGTTCGGCTACACCTTC. The V and J genes are TRBV2 and TRBJ1-2, with 9 bases lining up with TRBD1. CDR3 length equals 13 residues. Germline-derived CDR1 and CDR2 are SNHLY and FYNNEI. V shed 8 bases and J 8 bases; nucleotides not matched to a gene: 9.

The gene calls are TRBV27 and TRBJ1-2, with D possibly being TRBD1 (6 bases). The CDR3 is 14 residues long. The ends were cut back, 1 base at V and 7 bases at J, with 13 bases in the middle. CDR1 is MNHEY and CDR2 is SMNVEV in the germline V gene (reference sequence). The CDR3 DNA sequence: TGTGCCAGCAGTTTATGGGCAGGGGAGAGTGGCTACACCTTC. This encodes CASSLWAGESGYTF.

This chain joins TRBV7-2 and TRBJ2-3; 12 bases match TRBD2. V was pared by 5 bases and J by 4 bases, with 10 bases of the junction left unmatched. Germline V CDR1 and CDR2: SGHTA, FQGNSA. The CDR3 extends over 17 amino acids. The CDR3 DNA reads TGTGCCAGCAGCCCCGCTAGCGGGGGGGCCAGGGCAGATACGCAGTATTTT. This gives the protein CASSPASGGARADTQYF.

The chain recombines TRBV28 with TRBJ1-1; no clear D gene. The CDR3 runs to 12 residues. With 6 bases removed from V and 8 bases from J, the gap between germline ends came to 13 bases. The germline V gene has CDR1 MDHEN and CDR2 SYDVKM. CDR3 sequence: CASRNPYREAFF. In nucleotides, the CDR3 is TGTGCCAGCAGAAACCCCTACCGAGAAGCTTTCTTT.

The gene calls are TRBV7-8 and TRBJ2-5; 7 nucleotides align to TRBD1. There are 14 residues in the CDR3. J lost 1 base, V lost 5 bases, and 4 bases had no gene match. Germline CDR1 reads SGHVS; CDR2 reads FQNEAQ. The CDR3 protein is CASSPSGGQETQYF. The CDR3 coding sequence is TGTGCCAGCAGCCCATCAGGGGGCCAAGAGACCCAGTACTTC.

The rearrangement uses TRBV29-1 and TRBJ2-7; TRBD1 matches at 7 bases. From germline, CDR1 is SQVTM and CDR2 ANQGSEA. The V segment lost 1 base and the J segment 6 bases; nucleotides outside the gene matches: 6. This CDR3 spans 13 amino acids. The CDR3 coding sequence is TGCAGCGTTGAAGTTCGAGGGGGCGCCGAGCAGTACTTC. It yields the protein CSVEVRGGAEQYF.

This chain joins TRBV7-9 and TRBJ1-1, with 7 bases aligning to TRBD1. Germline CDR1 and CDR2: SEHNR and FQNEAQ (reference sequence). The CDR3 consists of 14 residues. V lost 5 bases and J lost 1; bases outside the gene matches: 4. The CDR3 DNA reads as TGTGCCAGCAGCATTGGACAGGAGAACACTGAAGCTTTCTTT. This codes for CASSIGQENTEAFF.

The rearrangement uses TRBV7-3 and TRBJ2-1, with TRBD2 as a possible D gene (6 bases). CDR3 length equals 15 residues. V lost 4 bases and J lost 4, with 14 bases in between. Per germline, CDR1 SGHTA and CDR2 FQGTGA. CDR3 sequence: CASSSEGRNYNEQFF. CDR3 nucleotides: TGTGCCAGCAGCTCGGAGGGACGGAATTACAATGAGCAGTTCTTC.

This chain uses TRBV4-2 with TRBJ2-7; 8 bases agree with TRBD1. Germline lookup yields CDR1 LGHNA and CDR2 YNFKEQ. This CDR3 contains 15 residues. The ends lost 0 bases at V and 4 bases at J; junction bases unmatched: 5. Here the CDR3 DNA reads TGTGCCAGCAGCCAAGATTCGGGACAGGATTACGAGCAGTACTTC. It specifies CASSQDSGQDYEQYF.

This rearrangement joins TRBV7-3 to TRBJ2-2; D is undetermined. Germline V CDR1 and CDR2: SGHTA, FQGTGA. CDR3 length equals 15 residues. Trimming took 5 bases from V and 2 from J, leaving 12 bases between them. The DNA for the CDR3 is TGTGCCAGCAGCCGTTCCCCCTTTAACACCGGGGAGCTGTTTTTT. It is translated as CASSRSPFNTGELFF.

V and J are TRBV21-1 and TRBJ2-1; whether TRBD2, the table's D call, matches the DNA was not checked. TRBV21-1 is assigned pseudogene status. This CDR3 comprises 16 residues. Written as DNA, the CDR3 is TGTGCCAGCAGCACTCCCCTCCGGGAGGATTACAATGAGCAGTTCTTC. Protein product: CASSTPLREDYNEQFF.

The CDR3: CASSKRAGTGVLQPQHF. The CDR3 DNA is TGTGCCAGCAGCAAAAGGGCCGGGACAGGGGTACTGCAGCCCCAGCATTTT. The rearrangement uses TRBV21-1 and TRBJ1-5; the D call in the table, TRBD1, was not verified against the DNA. TRBV21-1 is deemed a pseudogene. CDR3 length: 17 residues.

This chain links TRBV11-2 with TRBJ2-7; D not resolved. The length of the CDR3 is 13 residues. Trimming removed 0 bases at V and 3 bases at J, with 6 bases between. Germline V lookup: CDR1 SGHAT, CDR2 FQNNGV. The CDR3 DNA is TGTGCCAGCAGCTTAGATCCGGGCTACGAGCAGTACTTC. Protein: CASSLDPGYEQYF.

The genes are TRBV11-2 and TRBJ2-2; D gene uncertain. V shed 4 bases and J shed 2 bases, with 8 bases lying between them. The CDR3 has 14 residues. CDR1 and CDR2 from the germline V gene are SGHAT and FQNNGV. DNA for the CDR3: TGTGCCAGCAGCTCCGCCAGTAACACCGGGGAGCTGTTTTTT. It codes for CASSSASNTGELFF.

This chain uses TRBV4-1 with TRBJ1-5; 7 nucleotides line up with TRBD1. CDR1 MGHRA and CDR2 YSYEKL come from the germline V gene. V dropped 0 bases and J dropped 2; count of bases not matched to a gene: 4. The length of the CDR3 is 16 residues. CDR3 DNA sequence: TGCGCCAGCAGCCAAGAAACCCAGGGGGGCAATCAGCCCCAGCATTTT. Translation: CASSQETQGGNQPQHF.

CDR3 coding DNA: TGTGCCAGCAGCTCTCCTTCCGGGGGCACCGGGGAGCTGTTTTTT. Protein: CASSSPSGGTGELFF. The V and J genes are TRBV9 and TRBJ2-2, with D possibly being TRBD2 (6 bases). The V gene lost 4 bases and the J gene lost 4 bases, with 14 bases spanning the gap. The CDR3 covers 15 residues. The germline gives CDR1 SGDLS, CDR2 YYNGEE.

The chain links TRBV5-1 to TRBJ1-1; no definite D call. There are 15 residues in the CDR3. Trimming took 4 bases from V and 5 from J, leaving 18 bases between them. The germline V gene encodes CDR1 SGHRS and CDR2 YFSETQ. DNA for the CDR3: TGCGCCAGCAGCCTCACTTCGAGTAGAGAAACTGAAGCTTTCTTT. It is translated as CASSLTSSRETEAFF.